This is a list of T cell receptor beta chains from one sample in a study of blood T cells in healthy people across ages. One entry per CDR3 protein results from TCRdb running MiXCR on the 5' RACE reads. The sample yields some 920,000 distinct CDR3 sequences, roughly half seen once. Sample: blood. These receptors were obtained from a woman in her fifties or sixties in good health. Both conserved end residues are part of each CDR3. The order of the fields is clone size, V gene, D gene, J gene, CDR3 length, CDR3 DNA, CDR3 protein. A D gene is named only where the DNA matches it firmly. Clone size, where shown, is once, few, many, or a class for clones that have expanded.

size: few; V: TRBV6-2/TRBV6-3; D: .; J: TRBJ1-2; length: 14; DNA: TGTGCCAGCAGAAAGACAGTAACTAACTATGGCTACACCTTC; CDR3: CASRKTVTNYGYTF
size: .; V: TRBV29-1; D: .; J: TRBJ2-1; length: 13; DNA: TGCAGCTGCCAAACAGGGTCCTACAATGAGCAGTTCTTC; CDR3: CSCQTGSYNEQFF
size: few; V: TRBV18; D: .; J: TRBJ2-6; length: 18; DNA: TGTGCCAGCTCACCGTCAGAAGTCAGGCTCGCTGGGGCCAACGTCCTGACTTTC; CDR3: CASSPSEVRLAGANVLTF
size: .; V: TRBV20-1; D: .; J: TRBJ1-6; length: 13; DNA: TGCAGTGCTAGAGACCAGGACGGCTCACCCCTCCACTTT; CDR3: CSARDQDGSPLHF
size: once; V: TRBV6-4; D: TRBD1; J: TRBJ2-5; length: 15; DNA: TGTGCCAGCACTGACCCGGACAGGGGGCTTGAGACCCAGTACTTC; CDR3: CASTDPDRGLETQYF
size: once; V: TRBV7-3; D: TRBD1; J: TRBJ2-3; length: 16; DNA: TGTGCCAGCAGCTTGAGCGGACAGGGGAGGACAGATACGCAGTATTTT; CDR3: CASSLSGQGRTDTQYF
size: few; V: TRBV7-9; D: TRBD2; J: TRBJ2-1; length: 16; DNA: TGTGCCAGCAGCTCGGCTAGCGGGATGAGATACAATGAGCAGTTCTTC; CDR3: CASSSASGMRYNEQFF
size: .; V: TRBV5-1; D: TRBD2; J: TRBJ2-1; length: 15; DNA: TGCGCCGGCAGCTTAGGCGGGAGCTCCTACAATGAGCAGTTCTTC; CDR3: CAGSLGGSSYNEQFF
size: .; V: TRBV7-2; D: TRBD2; J: TRBJ2-7; length: 17; DNA: TGTGCCAGCAGCTTAGTGGCCGGGACTAGCGGATCTTTGGAGCAGTACTTC; CDR3: CASSLVAGTSGSLEQYF
size: .; V: TRBV7-9; D: .; J: TRBJ2-7; length: 16; DNA: TGTGCCAGCAGCCCCTCGGGTAGAACCCCCAGCGACGAGCAGTACTTC; CDR3: CASSPSGRTPSDEQYF
size: .; V: TRBV25-1; D: .; J: TRBJ1-4; length: 15; DNA: TGTGCCAGCAGTAATGGGCTGTCTGCTAATGAAAAACTGTTTTTT; CDR3: CASSNGLSANEKLFF
size: .; V: TRBV9; D: TRBD2; J: TRBJ2-7; length: 14; DNA: TGTGCCTGCAGCGCTAGCGGGAGGATATACGAGCAGTACTTC; CDR3: CACSASGRIYEQYF
size: few; V: TRBV29-1; D: TRBD1; J: TRBJ2-7; length: 15; DNA: TGCAGCGTTGAAGGTCGGGACAGGGATTCCTACGAGCAGTACTTC; CDR3: CSVEGRDRDSYEQYF
size: few; V: TRBV20-1; D: .; J: TRBJ2-1; length: 12; DNA: TGCAGTGCTAGGGATATAAGAGTACGGCAGTTCTTC; CDR3: CSARDIRVRQFF
size: .; V: TRBV20-1; D: .; J: TRBJ1-5; length: 15; DNA: TGCAGTGCTAGACGCAGGGCGGGGGGCAATCAGCCCCAGCATTTT; CDR3: CSARRRAGGNQPQHF
size: few; V: TRBV6-6; D: .; J: TRBJ1-5; length: 14; DNA: TGTGCCAGCATAAAAGGCGAGAGCAATCAGCCCCAGCATTTT; CDR3: CASIKGESNQPQHF
size: .; V: TRBV3-1; D: .; J: TRBJ2-7; length: 17; DNA: TGTGCCAGCAGCCAAGATCCGGCCTATTCGCACGGCAACGAGCAGTACTTC; CDR3: CASSQDPAYSHGNEQYF
size: once; V: TRBV29-1; D: TRBD1; J: TRBJ2-2; length: 18; DNA: TGCAGCGTTGAAGATCTTCGGGGCAGGGGGCGGACCACCGGGGAGCTGTTTTTT; CDR3: CSVEDLRGRGRTTGELFF
size: once; V: TRBV3-1; D: .; J: TRBJ1-3; length: 12; DNA: TGTGCCAGCAGCCGAACTTTGCCCACCATATATTTT; CDR3: CASSRTLPTIYF
size: .; V: TRBV12-3/TRBV12-4; D: TRBD2; J: TRBJ2-7; length: 16; DNA: TGTGCCAGCAGTTTGATAGGAGCGGGAGTGTTCTACGAGCAGTACTTC; CDR3: CASSLIGAGVFYEQYF
size: .; V: TRBV5-1; D: .; J: TRBJ2-7; length: 15; DNA: TGCGCCAGCAGATTAATCCGGGACGGAGACTACGAGCAGTACTTC; CDR3: CASRLIRDGDYEQYF
size: .; V: TRBV7-2; D: .; J: TRBJ2-7; length: 12; DNA: TGTGCCAGCAGCTCGAGACCCGGGAACCAGTACTTC; CDR3: CASSSRPGNQYF
size: many; V: TRBV20-1; D: .; J: TRBJ2-1; length: 14; DNA: TGCAGTGCTAGGGACCCGCAGCGCCCGTATGAGCAGTTCTTC; CDR3: CSARDPQRPYEQFF
size: few; V: TRBV7-6; D: TRBD2; J: TRBJ2-7; length: 14; DNA: TGTGCCAGCAGCTCTACCGGGACTAACTACGAGCAGTACTTC; CDR3: CASSSTGTNYEQYF
size: .; V: TRBV4-1; D: .; J: TRBJ2-7; length: 15; DNA: TGCGCCAGCAGCCTCTCGGGGCTTGCCGTCTACGAGCAGTACTTC; CDR3: CASSLSGLAVYEQYF
size: .; V: TRBV4-2; D: TRBD2; J: TRBJ2-1; length: 17; DNA: TGTGCCAGCAGCCAAGACGTGAGCGGGAGCTCCTACAATGAGCAGTTCTTC; CDR3: CASSQDVSGSSYNEQFF
size: .; V: TRBV18; D: .; J: TRBJ1-2; length: 13; DNA: TGTGCCAGCTCACAAGGACCGTCGTGGGGCTACACCTTC; CDR3: CASSQGPSWGYTF
size: .; V: TRBV10-2; D: .; J: TRBJ2-7; length: 16; DNA: TGCGCCAGCAGTGAGGCCCCGGCGGCTAGACCTGAGGCCCAGTACTTC; CDR3: CASSEAPAARPEAQYF
size: .; V: TRBV6-6; D: .; J: TRBJ2-7; length: 16; DNA: TGTGCCAGCAGTTACGGGGTCTCAGGGGGGAGCTACGAGCAGTACTTC; CDR3: CASSYGVSGGSYEQYF
size: .; V: TRBV29-1; D: TRBD1; J: TRBJ1-2; length: 13; DNA: TGCAGCGCCGAGACAGGGACAACCTATGGCTACACCTTC; CDR3: CSAETGTTYGYTF
size: .; V: TRBV27; D: .; J: TRBJ1-5; length: 13; DNA: TGTGCCAGCCGCCCAGGGCCGAATCAGCCCCAGCATTTT; CDR3: CASRPGPNQPQHF
size: .; V: TRBV7-9; D: .; J: TRBJ1-6; length: 12; DNA: TGTGCCAGCAGCGACGGAAATTCACCCCTCCACTTT; CDR3: CASSDGNSPLHF
size: .; V: TRBV7-2; D: .; J: TRBJ2-7; length: 15; DNA: TGTGCCAGCAGCCAAAGGGGCACTCCGGTCTACGAGCAGTACTTC; CDR3: CASSQRGTPVYEQYF
size: .; V: TRBV29-1; D: .; J: TRBJ2-5; length: 12; DNA: TGCAGCGTTGCCGAGGACGGGGAGACCCAGTACTTC; CDR3: CSVAEDGETQYF
size: .; V: TRBV7-2; D: TRBD1; J: TRBJ1-5; length: 16; DNA: TGTGCCAGCAGCTTATATCGGGACAGGGTTGATCAGCCCCAGCATTTT; CDR3: CASSLYRDRVDQPQHF
size: few; V: TRBV30; D: .; J: TRBJ1-2; length: 12; DNA: TGTGCCTGGAGTATCCAGAATTATGGCTACACCTTC; CDR3: CAWSIQNYGYTF